Detailed here is one T cell receptor (beta chain). The data were obtained in a study of technical replicates of blood from several donors. Some clones are missing from TCRdb's copy, which holds only in-frame ones; the method was immunoSEQ multiplex PCR. Among 74,000 or so clones listed, 96% were seen once. This clonotype was sampled from a human donor in good health. Material: T cells isolated from PBMCs.

The CDR3 region has the DNA TGCAGCGTTGAAGACCCGGGACAGTATATTAATGGCTACACCTTC. Translation: CSVEDPGQYINGYTF. The chain has TRBV29-1 and TRBJ1-2; 7 bases match TRBD1. With 0 bases clipped from V and 6 bases from J, the junction kept 10 bases outside the gene matches. Germline V lookup: CDR1 SQVTM, CDR2 ANQGSEA. This CDR3 is built from 15 residues.